The TCR beta chain under discussion was sequenced for a study of beta chain features in type 1 diabetes. Of the isolated RNA, all was reverse transcribed, and so the sequenced material was expressed TCRB transcripts. Measured with immunoSEQ multiplex PCR; TCRdb has only the in-frame clones, and not every one. The repertoire holds some 140,000 clones, around 9% seen once, with roughly 0.75% in the top ten. This clone was counted only a few times. No antigen is known for it. This CDR3 has 13 residues. The trim removed 5 bases at V and 1 base at J, leaving 2 bases unmatched. CDR1 GTSNPN and CDR2 SVGIG come from the germline V gene (reference sequence). Study results and caveats: Among all four CD4+ subsets, Type 1 diabetes patients had TCRB CDR3s that were moderately but significantly shorter. Patients' naive, central memory and Treg TCRB repertoires seemed closer to one another than those of healthy donors.

The receptor was isolated from a man in his thirties or forties with type 1 diabetes. The sample taken for sequencing was central memory CD4+ T cells from blood. V is TRBV30 and J is TRBJ2-3, with 8 bases matching TRBD2. CDR3 amino acids: CAWETSGTDTQYF. The DNA of the CDR3 is TGTGCCTGGGAGACTAGCGGCACAGATACGCAGTATTTT.